The following is a T cell receptor (beta chain) sequence with its context. Antigen unknown. The entry originates in a study of OX40 agonist ivuxolimab in advanced cancers. The study's findings and limits: In CD8+ T cells, expanded clones were on average more numerous than in CD4+.

Germline loops: CDR1 SGHAT, CDR2 FQNNGV. V was clipped by 0 bases and J by 1 base, with 10 bases between them. The CDR3 loop spans 16 amino acids. Measured with immunoSEQ multiplex PCR; TCRdb has only the in-frame clones, and not every one. This sample has around 54,000 clones, with about 91% found just once. The chain uses TRBV11-2 and TRBJ1-5; TRBD1 is a possible D gene (5 bases). The sequences come from CD4+ or CD8+ T cells sorted from blood, collected in a trial of the OX40 agonist ivuxolimab. The receptor was derived from an adult with an advanced solid tumor such as melanoma, head and neck, liver or kidney cancer. DNA for the CDR3: TGTGCCAGCAGCTTAGATGGGGGTAGGAGCAATCAGCCCCAGCATTTT. This encodes CASSLDGGRSNQPQHF.